The rows below give T cell receptor beta chains drawn from one sample of a study of T-cell memory formation after mild COVID-19. One entry per CDR3 protein results from TCRdb running MiXCR on the 5' RACE reads. The sample records about 340,000 distinct CDR3 sequences, roughly 15% being singletons. The sequenced sample consisted of PBMCs or a T cell subset sorted from them (not recorded which). These receptors all stem from a man aged 18-30 years who had mild COVID-19 (a few samples of this study predate the infection). Cell type and time point are not known. Both conserved end residues are part of each CDR3. A D gene is named only where the DNA matches it firmly. Clone size, where shown, is once, few, many, or a class for clones that have expanded.

j_call v_call d_call clone_size cdr3_aa cdr3_nt
TRBJ2-5 TRBV29-1 TRBD1 - CSVGTGARETQYF TGCAGCGTGGGGACAGGGGCAAGGGAGACCCAGTACTTC
TRBJ1-4 TRBV20-1 - many CSASPLQAREKLFF TGCAGTGCTAGTCCGCTGCAGGCGAGGGAAAAACTGTTTTTT
TRBJ1-1 TRBV5-6 - few CASSLDRTEAFF TGTGCCAGCAGCTTGGATCGGACTGAAGCTTTCTTT
TRBJ1-4 TRBV6-5 TRBD1 - CASSSGQGRKLFF TGTGCCAGCAGTTCGGGACAGGGCCGAAAACTGTTTTTT
TRBJ2-3 TRBV5-1 TRBD2 many CASSPIAGGLTDTQYF TGCGCCAGCAGCCCCATAGCGGGGGGGCTCACAGATACGCAGTATTTT
TRBJ2-5 TRBV9 TRBD2 - CASARGTSGAQETQYF TGTGCCAGCGCGAGGGGGACTAGCGGGGCCCAAGAGACCCAGTACTTC
TRBJ1-1 TRBV5-5 TRBD1 few CASRKQGGNTEAFF TGTGCCAGCAGAAAACAGGGGGGAAACACTGAAGCTTTCTTT
TRBJ1-2 TRBV18 TRBD1 - CASSPETGLYGYTF TGTGCCAGCTCACCAGAGACAGGGTTATATGGCTACACCTTC
TRBJ2-3 TRBV6-5 - - CASSYAPDRFTDTQYF TGTGCCAGCAGTTACGCCCCGGATAGATTCACAGATACGCAGTATTTT
TRBJ2-3 TRBV7-9 TRBD2 - CASSSGLAGRGDTQYF TGTGCCAGCAGCTCCGGACTAGCGGGGCGGGGAGATACGCAGTATTTT
TRBJ2-5 TRBV4-3 - - CASSQDGPGYERQETQYF TGCGCCAGCAGCCAAGATGGCCCGGGGTATGAACGGCAAGAGACCCAGTACTTC
TRBJ2-7 TRBV27 TRBD1 - CASSFGQGRRYF TGTGCCAGCAGTTTCGGACAGGGACGGCGGTACTTC
TRBJ1-1 TRBV5-8 - - CASSVTAHTEAFF TGTGCCAGCAGCGTGACGGCTCACACTGAAGCTTTCTTT